This T cell receptor beta chain came from a study of Graves' ophthalmopathy and Graves' hyperthyroidism. RNA transcripts were the template, and TCR beta CDR3 regions were amplified from them. An initial RT-PCR round employing HTBI primers preceded a second-round multiplex PCR. TCRdb re-called the multiplex PCR reads with MiXCR, one entry per CDR3 protein. The repertoire holds about 550,000 distinct CDR3 sequences, just under 40% seen once, with about 4.2% in the top ten. This clonotype was seen more than once but under ten times. Antigen specificity is unknown. CDR3 size: 13 residues. V was clipped by 0 bases and J by 4 bases, with 5 bases between them. Looked up from germline, CDR1 is SGHVS and CDR2 is FQNEAQ. As diagnostic evidence, clinical symptoms, serum thyroxine, TRAb, thyroid ultrasound and orbital computed tomography were relied upon. Whole-study results and caveats: Predictions made by the model for ophthalmopathy progression reached approximately 71% sensitivity and 72% to 85% specificity. Blood samples also showed most expanded thyroid clonotypes exceeding 0.001 frequency.

Input material: peripheral blood or thyroid tissue (not recorded which). J is TRBJ2-3 and V is TRBV7-8; D ambiguous. The clonotype was recovered from an adult man with Graves' hyperthyroidism. This chain's CDR3 is CASSLAYSDTQYF. The DNA of the CDR3 is TGTGCCAGCAGCTTAGCTTACTCAGATACGCAGTATTTT.